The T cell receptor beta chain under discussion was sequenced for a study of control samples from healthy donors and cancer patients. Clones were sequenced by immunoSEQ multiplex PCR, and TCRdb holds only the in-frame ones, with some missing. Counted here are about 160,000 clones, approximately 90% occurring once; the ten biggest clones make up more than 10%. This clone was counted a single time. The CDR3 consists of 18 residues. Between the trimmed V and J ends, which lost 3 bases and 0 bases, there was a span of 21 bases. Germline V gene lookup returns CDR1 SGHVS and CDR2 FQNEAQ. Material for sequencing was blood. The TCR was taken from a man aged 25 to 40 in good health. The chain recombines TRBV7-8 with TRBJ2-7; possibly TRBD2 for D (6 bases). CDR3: CASSFPGTQLIYSYEQYF. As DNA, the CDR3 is TGTGCCAGCAGCTTCCCCGGGACTCAACTGATTTACTCCTACGAGCAGTACTTC.